Below, 7 T cell receptor beta chains from the same sample are listed, as sequenced in a study of T cells in Graves' hyperthyroidism and ophthalmopathy. Amplification yielded TCR beta CDR3 regions, with RNA transcripts as the source. Carried out on the TCR CDR3, a first-round RT-PCR used the HTBI primer set. TCRdb called the multiplex PCR reads again in MiXCR, with one record for every CDR3 protein. Of more than 500,000 distinct CDR3 sequences in the sample, around 15% were seen once. Input material: blood. The receptors derive from a woman in her 30s with Graves' hyperthyroidism.

This clonotype occurred a few times. The V gene is TRBV7-2, the J gene TRBJ2-2; perhaps TRBD2 as D (5 bases). V was clipped by 2 bases and J by 2 bases, with 9 bases between them. This CDR3 contains 15 residues. Germline CDR1 is SGHTA and CDR2 is FQGNSA. CDR3 protein: CASSLSASNTGELFF. CDR3 coding DNA: TGTGCCAGCAGCTTAAGTGCTAGCAACACCGGGGAGCTGTTTTTT.

This clonotype showed up just a few times. The CDR3 spells CASSQGPNRGNTIYF. The CDR3 DNA reads TGTGCCAGCAGCCAAGGGCCGAACAGGGGAAACACCATATATTTT. V and J are TRBV3-1 and TRBJ1-3, with D possibly matching TRBD1 (5 bases). The V end was cut by 1 base, the J end by 4 bases, with 11 bases between. The CDR3 length is 15 residues. Germline V gene sequence: CDR1 LGHDT, CDR2 YNNKEL (reference sequence).

The sample holds many counts of this clonotype. Here the CDR3 DNA reads TGTGCCAGCTCACCACTCTTGGGCACAAGCGAGCAGTACTTC. This encodes CASSPLLGTSEQYF. The V and J genes are TRBV18 and TRBJ2-7; D call uncertain. The CDR3 extends over 14 amino acids. Trimming pared 1 base from V and 6 bases from J, leaving 13 bases between. Germline CDR1 and CDR2: KGHSH and LQKENI.

The chain joins TRBV4-2 to TRBJ1-1; D is undetermined. The CDR3 runs 14 residues. Germline V CDR1 and CDR2: LGHNA, YNFKEQ. V lost 0 bases, J lost 3 bases, and 8 bases lay in between. CDR3 residues: CASSQERRDTEAFF. The CDR3 DNA reads as TGTGCCAGCAGCCAAGAACGTAGGGACACTGAAGCTTTCTTT.

Remarks on this clonotype: The junction and the germline gene differ at one end; a read error may be behind it. The chain combines TRBV20-1 with TRBJ2-1; 7 nucleotides match TRBD2. The CDR3 is 16 residues long. CDR1 and CDR2 from the germline V gene are DFQATT and SNEGSKA (reference sequence). CDR3 nucleotide sequence: TGCAGTGCTAGAGATCGGCTAGCGGACTCCTACAGTGAGCAGTTCTTC. Amino acids: CSARDRLADSYSEQFF.

In its sample, this clonotype was seen many times. V is TRBV5-1 and J is TRBJ2-1; 7 bases align to TRBD2. CDR3 size: 17 residues. V shed 2 bases and J 6 bases; nucleotides not matched to a gene: 14. CDR1 SGHRS and CDR2 YFSETQ come from the germline V gene. The CDR3 protein is CASSLPSSGGSGNEQFF. The CDR3 DNA is TGCGCCAGCAGCTTACCGTCGTCGGGGGGTTCGGGCAATGAGCAGTTCTTC.

This clonotype appeared many times. The rearrangement uses TRBV11-2 and TRBJ2-1; possible D gene TRBD2, 5 bases. V was shortened by 0 bases and J by 4 bases, with 7 bases between the two germline ends. The CDR3 has 14 amino acids. The germline gives CDR1 SGHAT, CDR2 FQNNGV. CDR3 residues: CASSLDGRYNEQFF. In nucleotides, the CDR3 is TGTGCCAGCAGCTTAGATGGGAGATACAATGAGCAGTTCTTC.